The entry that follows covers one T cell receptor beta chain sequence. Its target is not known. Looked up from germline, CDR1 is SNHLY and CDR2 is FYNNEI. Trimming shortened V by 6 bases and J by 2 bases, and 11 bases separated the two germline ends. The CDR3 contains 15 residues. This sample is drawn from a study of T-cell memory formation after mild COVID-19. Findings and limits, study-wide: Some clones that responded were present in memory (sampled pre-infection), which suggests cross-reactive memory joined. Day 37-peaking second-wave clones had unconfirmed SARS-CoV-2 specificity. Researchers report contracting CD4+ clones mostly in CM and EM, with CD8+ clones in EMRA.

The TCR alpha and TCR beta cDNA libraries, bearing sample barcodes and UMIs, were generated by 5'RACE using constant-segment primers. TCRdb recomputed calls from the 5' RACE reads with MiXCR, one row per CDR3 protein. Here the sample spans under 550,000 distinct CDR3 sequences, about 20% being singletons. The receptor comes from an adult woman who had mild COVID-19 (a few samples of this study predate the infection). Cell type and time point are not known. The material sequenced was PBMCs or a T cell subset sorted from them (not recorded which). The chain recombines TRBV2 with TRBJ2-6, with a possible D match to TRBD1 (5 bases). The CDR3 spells CASSVIGAGANVLTF. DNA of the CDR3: TGTGCCAGCAGCGTCATAGGGGCTGGGGCCAACGTCCTGACTTTC.